The 3 T cell receptor beta chains below all came from one sample that was sequenced in a study of cytomegalovirus exposure and HLA in healthy donors. It was with 60 Vbeta and 13 Jbeta primers that the PCR ran. TCRdb keeps only in-frame clones here, not all; method: immunoSEQ multiplex PCR. Counted here are 100,000 or so clones, 79% occurring once; the ten biggest clones make up 4.1%. The sequenced material came from PBMCs. These TCRs come from a female donor in good health and CMV-seropositive.

There are a few counts of this clone. V usage is TRBV5-8 and J usage is TRBJ1-2; 8 bases agree with TRBD1. Germline V lookup: CDR1 SGHTS, CDR2 YDEGEE. The CDR3 covers 15 residues. V lost 5 bases to trimming and J lost 4 bases; unmatched junction nucleotides: 10. This CDR3 is CASSRQGIASYGYTF. In nucleotides, the CDR3 is TGTGCCAGCAGTCGACAGGGGATCGCGAGCTATGGCTACACCTTC.

This chain uses TRBV5-4 with TRBJ2-2; D possibly corresponds to TRBD2 (5 bases). Germline values: CDR1 SGHNT, CDR2 YYREEE (reference sequence). The CDR3 spans 13 residues. Trimming stripped 4 bases from V and 6 bases from J, with 10 bases between. CDR3 amino acids: CASSRTGSGELFF. The CDR3 DNA is TGTGCCAGCAGCCGGACTGGATCCGGGGAGCTGTTTTTT.

V usage is TRBV12-5 and J usage is TRBJ1-1; D not certain. V gave up 2 bases and J gave up 7 bases, with 8 bases separating them. Germline CDR1 is LGHNT and CDR2 is FRNRAP. The CDR3 length is 12 residues. The CDR3 spells CASGLSGNEAFF. The CDR3 DNA is TGTGCTAGTGGTTTGTCGGGAAATGAAGCTTTCTTT.